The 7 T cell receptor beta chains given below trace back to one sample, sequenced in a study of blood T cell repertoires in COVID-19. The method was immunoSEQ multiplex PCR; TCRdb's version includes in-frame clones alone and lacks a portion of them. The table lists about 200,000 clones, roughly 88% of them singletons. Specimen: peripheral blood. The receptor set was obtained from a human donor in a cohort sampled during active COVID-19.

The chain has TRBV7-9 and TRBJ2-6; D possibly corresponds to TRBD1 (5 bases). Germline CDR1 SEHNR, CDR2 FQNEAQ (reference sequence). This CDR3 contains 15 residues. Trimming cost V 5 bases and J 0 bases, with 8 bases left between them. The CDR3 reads CASSLGHSGANVLTF. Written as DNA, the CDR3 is TGTGCCAGCAGCCTCGGACACTCTGGGGCCAACGTCCTGACTTTC.

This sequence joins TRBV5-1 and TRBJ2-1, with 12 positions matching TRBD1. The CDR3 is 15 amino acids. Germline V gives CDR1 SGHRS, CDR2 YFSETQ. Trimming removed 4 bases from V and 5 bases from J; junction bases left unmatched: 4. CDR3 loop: CASSVGQGADNEQFF. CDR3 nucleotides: TGCGCCAGCAGCGTGGGACAGGGGGCCGACAATGAGCAGTTCTTC.

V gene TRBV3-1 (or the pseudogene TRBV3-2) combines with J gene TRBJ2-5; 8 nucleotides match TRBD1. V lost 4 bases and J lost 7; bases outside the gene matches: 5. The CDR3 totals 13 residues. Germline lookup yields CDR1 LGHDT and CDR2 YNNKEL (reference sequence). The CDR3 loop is CASSRQGPVTQYF. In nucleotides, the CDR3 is TGTGCCAGCAGCCGACAGGGGCCGGTGACCCAGTACTTC.

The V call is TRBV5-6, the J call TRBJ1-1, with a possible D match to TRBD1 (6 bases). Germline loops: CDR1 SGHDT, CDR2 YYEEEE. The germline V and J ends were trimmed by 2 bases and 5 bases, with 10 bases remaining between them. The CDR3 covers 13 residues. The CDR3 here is CASSFARGTEAFF. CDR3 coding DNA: TGTGCCAGCAGCTTCGCCAGGGGTACTGAAGCTTTCTTT.

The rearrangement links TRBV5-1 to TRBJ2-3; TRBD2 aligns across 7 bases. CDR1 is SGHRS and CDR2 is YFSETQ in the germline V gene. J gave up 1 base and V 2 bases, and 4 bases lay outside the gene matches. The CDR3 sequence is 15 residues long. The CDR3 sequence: CASSLSGARTDTQYF. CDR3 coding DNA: TGCGCCAGCAGCTTAAGCGGGGCCCGCACAGATACGCAGTATTTT.

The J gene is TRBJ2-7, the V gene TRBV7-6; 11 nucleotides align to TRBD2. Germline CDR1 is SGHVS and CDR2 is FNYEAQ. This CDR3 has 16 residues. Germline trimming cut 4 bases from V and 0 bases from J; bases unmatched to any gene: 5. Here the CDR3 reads CASSSIAGGSSYEQYF. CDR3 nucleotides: TGTGCCAGCAGCTCAATAGCGGGAGGGAGCTCCTACGAGCAGTACTTC.

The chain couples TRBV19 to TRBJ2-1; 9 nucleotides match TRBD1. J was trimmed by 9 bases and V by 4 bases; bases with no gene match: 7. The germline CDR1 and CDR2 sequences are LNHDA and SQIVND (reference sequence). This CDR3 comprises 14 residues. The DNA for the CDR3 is TGTGCCAGTAGTACGCCGGGACAGGGCCTTGAGCAGTTCTTC. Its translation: CASSTPGQGLEQFF.